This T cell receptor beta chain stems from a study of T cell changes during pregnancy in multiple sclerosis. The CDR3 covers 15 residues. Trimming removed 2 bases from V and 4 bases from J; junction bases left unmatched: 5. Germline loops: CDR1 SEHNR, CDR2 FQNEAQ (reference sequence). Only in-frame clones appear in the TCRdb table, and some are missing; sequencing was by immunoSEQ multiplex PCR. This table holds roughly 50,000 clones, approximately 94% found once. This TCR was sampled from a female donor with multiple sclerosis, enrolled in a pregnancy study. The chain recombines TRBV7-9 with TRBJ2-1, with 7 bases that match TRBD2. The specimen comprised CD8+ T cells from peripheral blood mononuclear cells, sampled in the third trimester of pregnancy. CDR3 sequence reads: CASSLLLADYNEQFF. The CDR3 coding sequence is TGTGCCAGCAGCTTATTGCTAGCGGATTACAATGAGCAGTTCTTC. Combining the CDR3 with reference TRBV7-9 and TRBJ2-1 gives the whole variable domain DTGVSQNPRHKITKRGQNVTFRCDPISEHNRLYWYRQTLGQGPEFLTYFQNEAQLEKSRLLSDRFSAERPKGSFSTLEIQRTEQGDSAMYLCASSLLLADYNEQFFGPGTRLTVL.